Below, 28 T cell receptor beta chains from the same sample are listed, as sequenced in a study of blood T cell repertoires in COVID-19. Libraries were prepared by immunoSEQ multiplex PCR; TCRdb keeps only in-frame clonotypes and omits some of them. This table has about 220,000 clones, more than 75% appearing once. Sequencing was carried out using peripheral blood. The receptors shown here come from a man aged 35 to 55 with active or convalescent COVID-19.

The rearrangement links TRBV18 to TRBJ2-7, with 7 bases matching TRBD2. This CDR3 spans 13 amino acids. Germline trimming cut 3 bases from V and 2 bases from J; bases unmatched to any gene: 1. Germline V gene lookup returns CDR1 KGHSH and CDR2 LQKENI. CDR3 nucleotides: TGTGCCAGCTCACCCGGGACTACCTACGAGCAGTACTTC. This encodes CASSPGTTYEQYF.

This clone was counted a single time. The genes are TRBV7-3 and TRBJ2-2, with a weak D call TRBD2 (6 bases). Per the germline V gene, CDR1 is SGHTA and CDR2 is FQGTGA. CDR3 size: 17 residues. V was trimmed by 4 bases and J by 6 bases, leaving 21 bases between them. The CDR3 coding sequence is TGTGCCAGCAGCTCCTATGGCGACGGGAGTTCCCCCGGGGAGCTGTTTTTT. This codes for CASSSYGDGSSPGELFF.

This rearrangement joins TRBV30 to TRBJ2-7; 10 positions agree with TRBD1. The CDR3 is 14 residues long. Germline CDR1 is GTSNPN and CDR2 is SVGIG (reference sequence). V lost 4 bases to trimming and J lost 5 bases; unmatched junction nucleotides: 8. CDR3 residues: CAWTPGTGVNEQYF. The CDR3 DNA follows: TGTGCCTGGACACCCGGGACAGGGGTAAACGAGCAGTACTTC.

The chain has TRBV27 and TRBJ2-7; TRBD1 matches 10 bases. Per the germline V gene, CDR1 is MNHEY and CDR2 is SMNVEV (reference sequence). There are 16 residues in the CDR3. V shed 6 bases and J 3 bases; nucleotides not matched to a gene: 11. CDR3 sequence reads: CASSPYWGQGYYEQYF. CDR3 sequence (DNA): TGTGCCAGCAGCCCATACTGGGGACAGGGGTACTACGAGCAGTACTTC.

The V call is TRBV2, the J call TRBJ1-2; 8 bases align to TRBD1. The CDR3 contains 13 residues. V shed 6 bases, J shed 8 bases, and the junction held 8 bases outside the gene matches. Germline CDR1 SNHLY, CDR2 FYNNEI. The CDR3 sequence is CASSDRGLGGYTF. CDR3 DNA sequence: TGTGCCAGCAGCGACAGGGGCTTAGGGGGCTACACCTTC.

The chain couples TRBV5-1 to TRBJ2-1; TRBD2 aligns across 13 bases. J was trimmed by 4 bases and V by 3 bases; bases with no gene match: 10. The CDR3 length is 18 residues. Germline CDR1 and CDR2: SGHRS and YFSETQ. In DNA, the CDR3 is TGCGCCAGCAGCTCCCCTGGTGGGACTAGCGGGGATTACAATGAGCAGTTCTTC. Protein sequence: CASSSPGGTSGDYNEQFF.

The gene calls are TRBV11-3 and TRBJ2-5, with a weak D call TRBD2 (6 bases). V lost 4 bases and J lost 2, with 14 bases in between. CDR1 SGHNT and CDR2 YENEEA come from the germline V gene. The CDR3 covers 15 residues. In DNA, the CDR3 is TGTGCCAGCAGCTCGGAGGGGCAGGGTCAAGAGACCCAGTACTTC. The encoded protein is CASSSEGQGQETQYF. Supplemented by reference TRBV11-3 and TRBJ2-5, the full variable domain reads EAGVVQSPRYKIIEKKQPVAFWCNPISGHNTLYWYLQNLGQGPELLIRYENEEAVDDSQLPKDRFSAERLKGVDSTLKIQPAELGDSAVYLCASSSEGQGQETQYFGPGTRLLVL.

There are a few counts of this clone. For the CDR3, the DNA is TGTAAGATGGGCCCAGGGGACTATGGCTACACCTTC. Encoded protein: CKMGPGDYGYTF. The chain recombines TRBV19 with TRBJ1-2, with a weak D call TRBD1 (6 bases). CDR3 size: 12 residues. Germline CDR1 is LNHDA and CDR2 is SQIVND (reference sequence).

CDR3: CASRDRGGQPQHF. The CDR3 coding sequence is TGCGCCAGCAGGGACAGGGGAGGGCAGCCCCAGCATTTT. This chain uses TRBV10-2 with TRBJ1-5, with 9 bases that match TRBD1. V trimming: 6 bases; J trimming: 7 bases; junction bases outside the gene matches: 4. The CDR3 runs to 13 residues. Germline loops: CDR1 WSHSY, CDR2 SAAADI.

V and J are TRBV27 and TRBJ2-1; 14 bases align to TRBD2. V lost 2 bases and J lost 7; bases outside the gene matches: 7. The CDR3 runs to 17 residues. Looked up from germline, CDR1 is MNHEY and CDR2 is SMNVEV (reference sequence). The CDR3 DNA is TGTGCCAGCAGTTTACCGAGACTAGCGGGGGGGCAGAATGAGCAGTTCTTC. Its protein product is CASSLPRLAGGQNEQFF.

As regards this clone: One end of the junction does not line up with germline, which may come from a read error. V and J are TRBV7-7 and TRBJ2-7, with 11 bases lining up with TRBD2. This CDR3 comprises 14 residues. The germline V gene has CDR1 SSHAT and CDR2 FNYEAQ (reference sequence). Here the CDR3 reads CASSPGLAAHEQYF. The CDR3 DNA follows: TGTGCTAGCAGCCCGGGACTAGCGGCTCACGAGCAGTACTTC.

CDR3 residues: CASRTGNYGYTF. CDR3 sequence (DNA): TGTGCCAGCAGGACAGGAAACTATGGCTACACCTTC. The V and J genes are TRBV19 and TRBJ1-2, with TRBD1 matching 7 bases. Germline trimming cut 9 bases from V and 2 bases from J; bases unmatched to any gene: 3. The length of the CDR3 is 12 residues. Germline V gene lookup returns CDR1 LNHDA and CDR2 SQIVND (reference sequence).

The CDR3 bases are TGTGCCAGCAGTCGGAGACAGGGCGCATTCGAACCCCTCCACTTT. This encodes CASSRRQGAFEPLHF. The chain employs TRBV27 and TRBJ1-6; 7 nucleotides match TRBD1. The length of the CDR3 is 15 residues. The V and J ends lost 5 bases and 12 bases, in that order; junction bases with no gene match: 13. From germline, CDR1 is MNHEY and CDR2 SMNVEV (reference sequence).

V is TRBV7-9 and J is TRBJ1-2, with a weak D call TRBD1 (5 bases). CDR1 is SEHNR and CDR2 is FQNEAQ in the germline V gene (reference sequence). This CDR3 has 16 residues. Trimming took off 2 bases at V and 2 bases at J, with 15 bases between the two ends. CDR3 in amino acids: CASSLTGRGSNYGYTF. The CDR3 DNA is TGTGCCAGCAGCTTAACCGGCCGGGGGTCGAACTATGGCTACACCTTC. The entire variable domain, with the rest obtained from reference TRBV7-9 and TRBJ1-2, is as follows: DTGVSQNPRHKITKRGQNVTFRCDPISEHNRLYWYRQTLGQGPEFLTYFQNEAQLEKSRLLSDRFSAERPKGSFSTLEIQRTEQGDSAMYLCASSLTGRGSNYGYTFGSGTRLTVV.

This clone appeared once. The rearrangement joins TRBV5-6 to TRBJ1-4, with unresolved D. This CDR3 contains 16 residues. Trimming pared 4 bases from V and 0 bases from J, leaving 13 bases between. CDR1 SGHDT and CDR2 YYEEEE come from the germline V gene. CDR3: CASSQRGTATNEKLFF. The DNA of the CDR3 is TGTGCCAGCAGCCAGAGAGGAACGGCAACTAATGAAAAACTGTTTTTT.

This chain uses TRBV6-5 with TRBJ1-5; D is uncertain. Germline values: CDR1 MNHEY, CDR2 SVGAGI. The CDR3 runs to 13 residues. Trimming left V 8 bases short and J 7 bases short, with 15 bases between. The CDR3 region has the DNA TGTGCCAGCGGTCCCGGGTCGGGGCAGCCCCAGCATTTT. It specifies CASGPGSGQPQHF.

The CDR3 sequence is CASSSGTASNQPQHF. In nucleotides, the CDR3 is TGTGCCAGCAGCTCGGGGACAGCTAGCAATCAGCCCCAGCATTTT. The V and J genes are TRBV11-1 and TRBJ1-5; 7 positions agree with TRBD1. Trimming removed 4 bases from V and 0 bases from J; junction bases left unmatched: 3. The germline CDR1 and CDR2 sequences are SGHAT and FQDESV (reference sequence). The CDR3 totals 15 residues.

V and J are TRBV5-1 and TRBJ1-1; D is unclear. The CDR3 has 14 residues. V was cut by 6 bases and J by 1 base, with 13 bases left in between. Germline CDR1 reads SGHRS; CDR2 reads YFSETQ. The CDR3 region has the DNA TGCGCCAGCACCTCACAGCCCGAGAACACTGAAGCTTTCTTT. This codes for CASTSQPENTEAFF.

DNA of the CDR3: TGTGCCAGCCTCGGACGGAGGGTGACTGGAAACACCATATATTTT. Amino acid sequence: CASLGRRVTGNTIYF. The rearrangement links TRBV2 to TRBJ1-3; D not certain. The V gene's germline CDR1 is SNHLY and CDR2 FYNNEI. The CDR3 sequence is 15 residues long. V lost 8 bases, J lost 2 bases, and 16 bases lay in between.

This chain connects TRBV21-1 to TRBJ2-5; TRBD2, the table's D call, was not compared with the DNA. TRBV21-1 is marked as a pseudogene. The CDR3 contains 17 residues. This CDR3 is CASSGRTSGGTKETQYF. For the CDR3, the DNA is TGTGCCAGCAGCGGGCGGACTAGCGGGGGCACCAAAGAGACCCAGTACTTC.

The chain joins TRBV5-6 to TRBJ1-2, with D perhaps matching TRBD1 (5 bases). The V gene's germline CDR1 is SGHDT and CDR2 YYEEEE. CDR3 size: 15 residues. Deletions cut 4 bases from V and 1 base from J, with 14 bases between. The CDR3 sequence: CASSPSRRGNYGYTF. The CDR3 DNA is TGTGCCAGCAGCCCGAGTAGGAGGGGTAACTATGGCTACACCTTC.

With regard to this clone: Other DNA sequences from this sample encode an identical CDR3 as well. The chain couples TRBV28 to TRBJ1-3; weak D call: TRBD1 (6 bases). CDR3 size: 14 residues. Germline V gene sequence: CDR1 MDHEN, CDR2 SYDVKM. V lost 6 bases, J lost 1 base, and 10 bases lay in between. CDR3 nucleotide sequence: TGTGCCAGCAGCTCTACAGGGTCTGGAAACACCATATATTTT. Its protein product is CASSSTGSGNTIYF.

The V gene is TRBV5-4, the J gene TRBJ2-2; weak D call: TRBD2 (5 bases). Trimming shortened V by 4 bases and J by 6 bases, and 13 bases separated the two germline ends. There are 14 residues in the CDR3. Germline V gives CDR1 SGHNT, CDR2 YYREEE (reference sequence). The CDR3 DNA reads as TGTGCCAGCAGCCTATCTAGCCAAGCCGGGGAGCTGTTTTTT. The encoded protein is CASSLSSQAGELFF.

V gene TRBV7-9 combines with J gene TRBJ2-5, with a possible D match to TRBD2 (5 bases). CDR3 length: 13 amino acids. Germline loops: CDR1 SEHNR, CDR2 FQNEAQ (reference sequence). The V end lost 5 bases, the J end lost 7 bases, and 14 bases lay between the germline ends. The CDR3 sequence is CASSTAGSGTQYF. The CDR3 coding sequence is TGTGCCAGCAGCACTGCGGGTAGTGGGACCCAGTACTTC. The full variable domain, rest sourced from reference TRBV7-9 and TRBJ2-5, is DTGVSQNPRHKITKRGQNVTFRCDPISEHNRLYWYRQTLGQGPEFLTYFQNEAQLEKSRLLSDRFSAERPKGSFSTLEIQRTEQGDSAMYLCASSTAGSGTQYFGPGTRLLVL.

This sequence joins TRBV18 and TRBJ1-2; TRBD1 aligns across 9 bases. The length of the CDR3 is 17 residues. The V gene's germline CDR1 is KGHSH and CDR2 LQKENI. V trimming: 3 bases; J trimming: 2 bases; junction bases outside the gene matches: 10. CDR3 loop: CASSPVTGQGENYGYTF. CDR3 coding DNA: TGTGCCAGCTCACCGGTCACGGGACAGGGCGAGAACTATGGCTACACCTTC.

With regard to this clone: This sample includes further DNA sequences coding for the same CDR3. The CDR3 coding sequence is TGCGCCAGCAGCTTGAAACTGGATTCACCCCTCCACTTT. Translating it yields CASSLKLDSPLHF. V usage is TRBV5-1 and J usage is TRBJ1-6; D call uncertain. The CDR3 covers 13 residues. V dropped 1 base and J dropped 8 bases, with 7 bases sitting between them. The germline CDR1 and CDR2 sequences are SGHRS and YFSETQ.

The V and J genes are TRBV3-1 (or the pseudogene TRBV3-2) and TRBJ1-1; a possible D gene is TRBD1 (6 bases). Germline V gene lookup returns CDR1 LGHDT and CDR2 YNNKEL (reference sequence). V was shortened by 2 bases and J by 10 bases, with 20 bases between the two germline ends. This CDR3 has 15 amino acids. CDR3 loop: CASSQRRINRVGAFF. The CDR3 nucleotides are TGTGCCAGCAGCCAACGGCGCATTAACAGGGTTGGAGCTTTCTTT.

The V gene is TRBV5-1, the J gene TRBJ2-5; 8 bases match TRBD1. The CDR3 extends over 16 amino acids. J gave up 1 base and V 2 bases, and 7 bases lay outside the gene matches. Germline V gene lookup returns CDR1 SGHRS and CDR2 YFSETQ. CDR3 nucleotides: TGCGCCAGCAGCTTCTCTACCGGGACAGGCCAAGAGACCCAGTACTTC. It translates to CASSFSTGTGQETQYF.